This TCR beta chain was recorded in a study of cytomegalovirus exposure and HLA in healthy donors. Study in general: The 95 to 150 validation repertoires used a platform that matched the one used for the approximately 610 first-cohort repertoires, as a later analysis reported. General observations from the study: Most observed TCR sequences were rare, whereas some public TCRs were detected in many donors.

Only in-frame clones appear in the TCRdb table, and some are missing; sequencing was by immunoSEQ multiplex PCR. Of about 220,000 clones listed, around nine tenths are singletons. In germline, CDR1 is SGHNT, CDR2 YENEEA. Deletions cut 1 base from V and 5 bases from J, with 8 bases between. This CDR3 has 13 amino acids. Points on this clone: The antigen is not known.

This sequence originates from a young woman in good health and CMV-seronegative. The V and J genes are TRBV11-3 and TRBJ2-5; no clear D gene. The sample was PBMCs. The CDR3 DNA sequence: TGTGCCAGCAGCTTAGTAACTCACGAGACCCAGTACTTC. It encodes CASSLVTHETQYF.